The 10 T cell receptor beta chains listed next were all sequenced from one sample in a study of identical twins (TCRdb year 2016). The library was made by 5' RACE. Instrument used: Illumina HiSeq 2000. In TCRdb, the public reads were trimmed at Q25 with fastp and aligned with MiXCR, with productive beta chains retained. Every CDR3 protein is listed once, alongside the most common genes and DNA of its rows. In this sample the table shows approximately 890,000 distinct CDR3 sequences, around 12% of which occur a single time. Of the sample, 1.5% to 2% falls within the top ten clones. Another study also made use of these data, one on yellow fever vaccine responses in identical twins.

Specimen: PBMCs. Receptors originate from a woman in her late teens or twenties in good health.

The V gene is TRBV18, the J gene TRBJ2-1; 7 bases are shared with TRBD1. Per germline, CDR1 KGHSH and CDR2 LQKENI. CDR3 length equals 15 residues. Losses at the gene ends were 4 bases for V and 5 bases for J; bases not matched to a gene: 8. CDR3 protein: CASSQSTGTHNEQFF. CDR3 DNA: TGTGCCAGCTCACAATCGACAGGGACCCACAATGAGCAGTTCTTC.

This clonotype was counted ten times or more. The chain joins TRBV5-1 to TRBJ1-6; D call uncertain. Germline CDR1 reads SGHRS; CDR2 reads YFSETQ. The ends were cut back, 7 bases at V and 8 bases at J, with 22 bases in the middle. This CDR3 spans 16 amino acids. CDR3 amino acids: CASSRGVYLSDSPLHF. In DNA form, the CDR3 reads TGCGCCAGCTCTCGTGGGGTGTATTTGTCCGATTCACCCCTCCACTTT.

This CDR3 is CASSVTGGAPGEQYF. Written as DNA, the CDR3 is TGTGCCAGCAGCGTGACGGGGGGGGCGCCGGGGGAGCAGTACTTC. The V and J genes are TRBV6-1 and TRBJ2-7; 8 nucleotides line up with TRBD2. CDR1 and CDR2 (germline): MNHNS, SASEGT. After removal of 6 bases from V and 7 bases from J, the junction contained 14 bases not matched to a gene. The CDR3 has 15 residues.

This clonotype was observed a handful of times. The chain couples TRBV5-1 to TRBJ2-3; weak D call: TRBD1 (6 bases). V dropped 0 bases and J dropped 6 bases, with 17 bases sitting between them. CDR1 SGHRS and CDR2 YFSETQ come from the germline V gene. There are 16 residues in the CDR3. The CDR3 spells CASSLGADRFSDTQYF. For the CDR3, the DNA is TGCGCCAGCAGCTTGGGGGCCGACAGGTTCTCCGATACGCAGTATTTT.

This clonotype appeared a few times. The rearrangement uses TRBV4-2 and TRBJ2-7; 8 bases match TRBD1. Germline CDR1 and CDR2: LGHNA and YNFKEQ. V shed 3 bases and J 0 bases; nucleotides not matched to a gene: 4. The CDR3 length is 15 residues. The CDR3 DNA is TGTGCCAGCAGCCAGGACAGGGTTCTCTCCTACGAGCAGTACGTC. It encodes CASSQDRVLSYEQYV.

This clonotype was counted a few times. V usage is TRBV6-5 and J usage is TRBJ2-7; unclear D gene. This CDR3 comprises 13 residues. V lost 0 bases, J lost 6 bases, and 9 bases lay in between. CDR1 and CDR2 from the germline V gene are MNHEY and SVGAGI. CDR3 coding DNA: TGTGCCAGCAGTTACTCGAATAGAGGCGAGCAGTACTTC. This sequence encodes CASSYSNRGEQYF.

This clonotype was observed at least ten times. The chain employs TRBV6-1 and TRBJ2-5; TRBD1 aligns across 7 bases. Germline V CDR1 and CDR2: MNHNS, SASEGT. V was clipped by 5 bases and J by 5 bases; unmatched bases: 11. This CDR3 region has 15 residues. The DNA for the CDR3 is TGTGCCAGCAGTCCACAGAAGGGGGCCCCGGAGACCCAGTACTTC. Its protein product is CASSPQKGAPETQYF.

The chain recombines TRBV6-1 with TRBJ1-1; D is perhaps TRBD1 (5 bases). V was cut by 6 bases and J by 0 bases, with 17 bases left in between. This CDR3 has 16 residues. Per the germline V gene, CDR1 is MNHNS and CDR2 is SASEGT. The CDR3 region has the DNA TGTGCCAGCAGCTTCCTAGGACACCTAATGAACACTGAAGCTTTCTTT. The encoded protein is CASSFLGHLMNTEAFF.

This clonotype was detected only a few times. The chain is built from TRBV28 and TRBJ1-2; the D gene is possibly TRBD1 (6 bases). The germline V gene has CDR1 MDHEN and CDR2 SYDVKM. There are 14 residues in the CDR3. Trimming removed 7 bases at V and 7 bases at J, with 19 bases between. The CDR3 coding sequence is TGTGCCAGCACCCAGGGGCACCCCACCCGTGGCTACACCTTC. This sequence encodes CASTQGHPTRGYTF.

V gene TRBV27 combines with J gene TRBJ2-3; TRBD2 aligns across 9 bases. The CDR3 runs 15 residues. V dropped 4 bases and J dropped 2; count of bases not matched to a gene: 4. Germline-derived CDR1 and CDR2 are MNHEY and SMNVEV (reference sequence). CDR3 coding DNA: TGTGCCAGCAGTTGGGGCGGGGGGGCCACAGATACGCAGTATTTT. This encodes CASSWGGGATDTQYF.